The TCR beta chain described here comes from a study of blood T cell repertoires in COVID-19. Study-level information: The origin of the acute and convalescent COVID-19 samples was the United States, Italy and Spain. The analysed material was cDNA or gDNA that came from T cells, B-cell-depleted T cells, or PBMCs.

Patients in Seattle were enrolled during active infection, then followed longitudinally. In the authors' workflow: Counts of nucleated cells, estimated from reference gene primer amplification, were obtained. This table comes from immunoSEQ multiplex PCR, and its TCRdb copy is limited to in-frame clones, with some not included. The DNA was the basis for D and trimming; V, J and clone size are from that table. The repertoire holds some 520,000 clones, with approximately 92% as singletons. What was sequenced was peripheral blood. This TCR came from a man aged 18 to 30 with COVID-19, enrolled during active disease.

As DNA, the CDR3 is TGTGCCAGCCGGGATCTTAACACAGATACGCAGTATTTT. Encoded protein: CASRDLNTDTQYF. The V gene is TRBV12-3 or TRBV12-4, the J gene TRBJ2-3, with D perhaps matching TRBD2 (5 bases). This CDR3 comprises 13 residues. The germline V and J ends were trimmed by 8 bases and 2 bases, with 11 bases remaining between them.